These 26 T cell receptor beta chains share one sample of origin, sequenced in a study of blood T cell repertoires in COVID-19. Here immunoSEQ multiplex PCR was the method, and the copy in TCRdb shows in-frame clones only, minus some. Found here are about 200,000 clones, 75% to 90% of them singletons; the top ten hold around 26%. The sequenced material came from peripheral blood. The receptors shown here come from a man in his forties with acute or convalescent COVID-19.

The CDR3 nucleotides are TGTGCCAGCCGAGAGCGGGAGTCCCAAGAGACCCAGTACTTC. The encoded protein is CASRERESQETQYF. This chain connects TRBV7-2 to TRBJ2-5; 8 bases are a match to TRBD2. This CDR3 is built from 14 residues. Germline trimming cut 8 bases from V and 1 base from J; bases unmatched to any gene: 6. Germline CDR1 reads SGHTA; CDR2 reads FQGNSA.

The chain combines TRBV27 with TRBJ2-1; 13 nucleotides agree with TRBD2. The CDR3 sequence is 16 residues long. V gave up 5 bases and J gave up 9 bases; unmatched junction bases: 10. CDR1 and CDR2 from the germline V gene are MNHEY and SMNVEV (reference sequence). The CDR3 protein is CASSRPTSGRPSEQFF. DNA for the CDR3: TGTGCCAGCAGTCGCCCGACTAGCGGGAGGCCCAGTGAGCAGTTCTTC.

The V and J genes are TRBV2 and TRBJ2-3; 9 nucleotides align to TRBD2. Germline CDR1 and CDR2: SNHLY and FYNNEI. The CDR3 runs to 15 residues. Losses at the gene ends were 7 bases for V and 7 bases for J; bases not matched to a gene: 12. Here the CDR3 reads CASITLAGPVYTQYF. The DNA for the CDR3 is TGTGCCAGCATCACGCTAGCGGGACCCGTATATACGCAGTATTTT.

As to this clone: An end of the junction does not agree with germline; a read error may underlie this. V gene TRBV6-1 combines with J gene TRBJ2-7; 8 bases map to TRBD2. The CDR3 runs to 15 residues. CDR1 and CDR2 (germline): MNHNS, SASEGT. CDR3 region: CASREAGEASYEQYF. The CDR3 DNA sequence: TGTGCCAGCAGAGAAGCGGGAGAAGCCTCCTACGAGCAGTACTTC.

J is TRBJ2-1 and V is TRBV13, with D possibly being TRBD2 (6 bases). This CDR3 spans 16 amino acids. V was pared by 4 bases and J by 1 base, with 14 bases between. Germline CDR1 reads PRHDT; CDR2 reads FYEKMQ (reference sequence). The CDR3 region has the DNA TGTGCCAGCAGCTCCCGCGTTAGCGGTTCCTACAATGAGCAGTTCTTC. Translated, it gives CASSSRVSGSYNEQFF.

The count of this clone is one. V usage is TRBV6-2 or TRBV6-3 and J usage is TRBJ2-1, with 8 bases that match TRBD2. Germline lookup yields CDR1 MNHEY and CDR2 SVGEGT. The CDR3 has 18 residues. Losses at the gene ends were 0 bases for V and 2 bases for J; bases not matched to a gene: 9. CDR3 coding DNA: TGTGCCAGCAGTTACTCGTACGGAGCGGGAGATGCCTACAATGAGCAGTTCTTC. It specifies CASSYSYGAGDAYNEQFF.

The rearrangement links TRBV3-1 (or the pseudogene TRBV3-2) to TRBJ2-7, with 7 bases identical to TRBD2. Germline CDR1 is LGHDT and CDR2 is YNNKEL (reference sequence). This CDR3 has 15 amino acids. Losses at the gene ends were 4 bases for V and 7 bases for J; bases not matched to a gene: 13. This chain's CDR3 is CASSLGRVLLREQYF. The CDR3 DNA sequence: TGTGCCAGCAGCCTAGGGAGGGTACTTCTTAGGGAGCAGTACTTC.

The chain links TRBV11-2 to TRBJ1-2; D possibly corresponds to TRBD1 (5 bases). The germline gives CDR1 SGHAT, CDR2 FQNNGV. The CDR3 is 15 residues long. V lost 5 bases, J lost 3 bases, and 16 bases lay in between. The CDR3 nucleotides are TGTGCCAGCAGCCAGACAGTTAATCCCTACTATGGCTACACCTTC. It codes for CASSQTVNPYYGYTF.

This chain joins TRBV19 and TRBJ1-1; D ambiguous. CDR1 LNHDA and CDR2 SQIVND come from the germline V gene (reference sequence). This CDR3 spans 12 amino acids. V shed 5 bases and J shed 8 bases, with 12 bases lying between them. CDR3 DNA: TGTGCCAGTAGTTACGCCCAGGCCGAAGCTTTCTTT. Its translation is CASSYAQAEAFF.

This clone has only a few counts. The chain couples TRBV5-6 to TRBJ2-1, with 13 bases that match TRBD2. V lost 4 bases, J lost 8 bases, and 9 bases stayed unmatched. Germline CDR1 SGHDT, CDR2 YYEEEE. CDR3 length equals 16 residues. The CDR3 DNA sequence: TGTGCCAGCAGCCGCCGGACTAGCGGGAGATTCGATGAGCAGTTCTTC. It is translated as CASSRRTSGRFDEQFF.

This chain joins TRBV7-2 and TRBJ1-2; D not resolved. Germline V gene lookup returns CDR1 SGHTA and CDR2 FQGNSA. CDR3 length: 15 amino acids. V lost 5 bases to trimming and J lost 7 bases, with 20 bases between them. This chain's CDR3 is CASSQSVSGSRGYTF. The CDR3 DNA follows: TGTGCCAGCAGCCAGAGTGTATCGGGTTCGCGTGGCTACACCTTC.

CDR3 DNA: TGTGCCTGGAGTCTAAAACAGGGGAAAGAAGCTTTCTTT. Translation gives CAWSLKQGKEAFF. The rearrangement links TRBV30 to TRBJ1-1, with 7 bases aligning to TRBD1. Germline V gene sequence: CDR1 GTSNPN, CDR2 SVGIG (reference sequence). The trim removed 2 bases at V and 8 bases at J, leaving 8 bases unmatched. The length of the CDR3 is 13 residues.

The chain is built from TRBV19 and TRBJ2-5; 12 positions agree with TRBD1. CDR1 is LNHDA and CDR2 is SQIVND in the germline V gene (reference sequence). The CDR3 has 15 amino acids. J lost 9 bases, V lost 5 bases, and 10 bases had no gene match. CDR3 coding DNA: TGTGCCAGTAGTCCACCGGGACAGGGGGCTGTCGCCCAGTACTTC. Translated: CASSPPGQGAVAQYF. The full variable domain, with the rest looked up from reference TRBV19 and TRBJ2-5, is DGGITQSPKYLFRKEGQNVTLSCEQNLNHDAMYWYRQDPGQGLRLIYYSQIVNDFQKGDIAEGYSVSREKKESFPLTVTSAQKNPTAFYLCASSPPGQGAVAQYFGPGTRLLVL.

This chain links TRBV27 with TRBJ2-7; D ambiguous. From germline, CDR1 is MNHEY and CDR2 SMNVEV (reference sequence). There are 13 residues in the CDR3. The ends were cut back, 2 bases at V and 4 bases at J, with 9 bases in the middle. Here the CDR3 reads CASSLRLEYEQYF. DNA of the CDR3: TGTGCCAGCAGTTTACGCCTCGAGTACGAGCAGTACTTC.

This rearrangement joins TRBV30 to TRBJ2-2; D not certain. Germline V lookup: CDR1 GTSNPN, CDR2 SVGIG (reference sequence). There are 13 residues in the CDR3. Deletions cut 3 bases from V and 1 base from J, with 6 bases between. The CDR3 region is CAWRTVNTGELFF. In DNA, the CDR3 is TGTGCCTGGAGAACGGTGAACACCGGGGAGCTGTTTTTT.

This chain links TRBV7-9 with TRBJ1-2; possible D gene TRBD1, 6 bases. Trimming took off 4 bases at V and 10 bases at J, with 19 bases between the two ends. CDR1 and CDR2 (germline): SEHNR, FQNEAQ (reference sequence). The CDR3 has 14 amino acids. CDR3 in DNA: TGTGCCAGCAGCTACTCAGACAGGTGGTCTCACTACACCTTC. This gives the protein CASSYSDRWSHYTF. Drawing the rest from reference TRBV7-9 and TRBJ1-2, the complete variable domain is DTGVSQNPRHKITKRGQNVTFRCDPISEHNRLYWYRQTLGQGPEFLTYFQNEAQLEKSRLLSDRFSAERPKGSFSTLEIQRTEQGDSAMYLCASSYSDRWSHYTFGSGTRLTVV.

This clone was seen a single time. This chain uses TRBV4-3 with TRBJ2-3; D call uncertain. V was clipped by 2 bases and J by 2 bases, with 5 bases between them. Germline V gene data show CDR1 as LGHNA and CDR2 as YSLEER. This CDR3 is built from 13 residues. This CDR3 is CASSQLSTDTQYF. In nucleotides, the CDR3 is TGCGCCAGCAGCCAACTTTCCACAGATACGCAGTATTTT.

The chain links TRBV19 to TRBJ2-3; TRBD1 is a possible D gene (6 bases). The germline gives CDR1 LNHDA, CDR2 SQIVND (reference sequence). This CDR3 has 15 amino acids. Trimming removed 7 bases at V and 3 bases at J, with 17 bases between. In DNA, the CDR3 is TGTGCCAGTACCCGATCGGCAGGGGAAACAGATACGCAGTATTTT. Translated: CASTRSAGETDTQYF.

The chain joins TRBV7-9 to TRBJ2-2; 10 bases are a match to TRBD2. V trimming: 5 bases; J trimming: 2 bases; junction bases outside the gene matches: 8. Germline CDR1 reads SEHNR; CDR2 reads FQNEAQ (reference sequence). The CDR3 is 17 residues long. The CDR3 region is CASSTPLAGVNTGELFF. DNA of the CDR3: TGTGCCAGCAGCACGCCCCTAGCGGGAGTTAACACCGGGGAGCTGTTTTTT.

The rearrangement links TRBV7-9 to TRBJ2-3; D remains ambiguous. The CDR3 is 14 amino acids. Germline CDR1 SEHNR, CDR2 FQNEAQ (reference sequence). Trimming took 2 bases from V and 7 from J, leaving 13 bases between them. The CDR3 DNA reads as TGTGCCAGCAGCTTAACTATTGGCTTTAATACGCAGTATTTT. Its protein product is CASSLTIGFNTQYF.

The gene calls are TRBV19 and TRBJ2-2; 8 bases match TRBD2. The CDR3 consists of 15 residues. The V gene end was trimmed by 9 bases and the J gene end by 1 base; junction bases not matched to a gene: 7. Germline CDR1 LNHDA, CDR2 SQIVND (reference sequence). This chain's CDR3 is CASVLAVRNTGELFF. For the CDR3, the DNA is TGTGCCAGCGTACTAGCGGTCAGGAACACCGGGGAGCTGTTTTTT. The complete variable domain, with remaining parts taken from reference TRBV19 and TRBJ2-2, reads DGGITQSPKYLFRKEGQNVTLSCEQNLNHDAMYWYRQDPGQGLRLIYYSQIVNDFQKGDIAEGYSVSREKKESFPLTVTSAQKNPTAFYLCASVLAVRNTGELFFGEGSRLTVL.

The chain employs TRBV15 and TRBJ2-1, with 7 bases fitting TRBD1. Germline V gene data show CDR1 as LNHNV and CDR2 as YYDKDF (reference sequence). CDR3 size: 20 residues. V shed 0 bases and J 0 bases; nucleotides not matched to a gene: 14. CDR3 sequence: CATSRDRGTEQYISYNEQFF. Written as DNA, the CDR3 is TGTGCCACCAGCAGAGATCGTGGGACAGAACAATACATCTCCTACAATGAGCAGTTCTTC.

The chain is built from TRBV7-2 and TRBJ1-1, with a tentative D call TRBD1 (6 bases). V lost 4 bases and J lost 1, with 10 bases in between. Germline lookup yields CDR1 SGHTA and CDR2 FQGNSA. The CDR3 spans 14 residues. In DNA, the CDR3 is TGTGCCAGCAGCTCGACAGGCTGGAACACTGAAGCTTTCTTT. This gives the protein CASSSTGWNTEAFF.

The chain has TRBV2 and TRBJ1-1, with 10 nucleotides matching TRBD1. V shed 7 bases, J shed 6 bases, and the junction held 8 bases outside the gene matches. This CDR3 comprises 14 residues. Looked up from germline, CDR1 is SNHLY and CDR2 is FYNNEI. The CDR3 protein is CASTGTGDGAEAFF. The CDR3 DNA reads TGTGCCAGCACCGGGACAGGGGACGGGGCTGAAGCTTTCTTT.

The V and J genes are TRBV4-1 and TRBJ1-2; TRBD1 might be the D (5 bases). The CDR3 length is 17 residues. Germline assignment: CDR1 MGHRA and CDR2 YSYEKL. V was clipped by 0 bases and J by 1 base, with 15 bases between them. The CDR3 coding sequence is TGCGCCAGCAGCCAAGATCCCAGGGCGAAGAATAACTATGGCTACACCTTC. Its protein product is CASSQDPRAKNNYGYTF.

V and J are TRBV18 and TRBJ2-7, with 7 bases matching TRBD1. This CDR3 region has 15 residues. Germline assignment: CDR1 KGHSH and CDR2 LQKENI. The ends lost 3 bases at V and 2 bases at J; junction bases unmatched: 7. The CDR3 protein is CASSPLGTDTYEQYF. CDR3 bases: TGTGCCAGCTCACCTCTCGGGACAGATACCTACGAGCAGTACTTC.